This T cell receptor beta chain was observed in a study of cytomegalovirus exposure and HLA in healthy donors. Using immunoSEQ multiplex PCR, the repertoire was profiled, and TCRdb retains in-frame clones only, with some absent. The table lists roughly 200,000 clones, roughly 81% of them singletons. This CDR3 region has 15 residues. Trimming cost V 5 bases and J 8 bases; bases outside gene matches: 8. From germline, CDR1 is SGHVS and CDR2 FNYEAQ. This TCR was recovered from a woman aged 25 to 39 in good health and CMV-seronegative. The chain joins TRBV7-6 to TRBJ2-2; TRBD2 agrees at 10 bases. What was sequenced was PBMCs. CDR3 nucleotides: TGTGCCAGCAGCCCTCTAGCGGGAGAGGCGGGGGAGCTGTTTTTT. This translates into CASSPLAGEAGELFF.